This TCR beta chain was recovered during a study of T cell repertoires in cytomegalovirus infection. About the study: Public TCR beta signatures were indicative of both CMV infection and a matching HLA type.

TCRdb passed the reads through MiXCR, listing each CDR3 protein once. The sample lists 450,000 to 550,000 distinct CDR3 sequences, approximately 15% seen once, with under 30% in the top ten. This clonotype was counted many times. The length of the CDR3 is 15 residues. Trimming at V came to 1 base and at J to 9 bases, leaving 7 bases not matched to a gene. Germline V gene sequence: CDR1 SEHNR, CDR2 FQNEAQ (reference sequence). The sample comprised CD8+ T cells from PBMCs. The genes are TRBV7-9 and TRBJ2-1; 9 bases agree with TRBD1. This sequence was found in a human donor in good health (CMV status not recorded). Some clones in this sample may be carry-over from other donors' samples. In DNA form, the CDR3 reads TGTGCCAGCAGCTTAGACAGGGGGCGTGTGGCTGAGCAGTTCTTC. Translating gives CASSLDRGRVAEQFF.